One sample yielded the 10 T cell receptor beta chains listed below, sequenced in a study of OX40 agonist ivuxolimab in advanced cancers. Profiled with immunoSEQ multiplex PCR; TCRdb holds only in-frame clones, not every one. This sample carries 55,000 to 85,000 clones, over 65% of them seen once, and the ten largest clones take 0.68%. The starting material was CD4+ or CD8+ T cells sorted from blood, obtained in a trial of the OX40 agonist ivuxolimab. Every receptor here comes from an adult with an advanced solid tumor such as melanoma, head and neck, liver or kidney cancer.

V usage is TRBV11-2 and J usage is TRBJ2-2; D not resolved. Germline-derived CDR1 and CDR2 are SGHAT and FQNNGV. Trimming took 0 bases from V and 4 from J, leaving 9 bases between them. The CDR3 runs to 15 residues. CDR3 sequence: CASSLDRDSTGELFF. The DNA for the CDR3 is TGTGCCAGCAGCTTAGATCGTGACTCCACCGGGGAGCTGTTTTTT.

The CDR3 DNA reads as TGTGCCAGCAGGACCGGGACGGGTACCTACGAGCAGTACTTC. Translation gives CASRTGTGTYEQYF. The rearrangement joins TRBV6-5 to TRBJ2-7; D is perhaps TRBD1 or TRBD2 (5 bases each). The V gene lost 6 bases and the J gene lost 2 bases, with 14 bases spanning the gap. Germline CDR1 is MNHEY and CDR2 is SVGAGI. This CDR3 comprises 14 residues.

This clone was counted once. This chain uses TRBV7-2 with TRBJ2-5; the D is unclear. CDR1 and CDR2 from the germline V gene are SGHTA and FQGNSA. V gave up 3 bases and J gave up 1 base, with 6 bases separating them. The length of the CDR3 is 13 residues. CDR3 sequence reads: CASSFGFQETQYF. The DNA of the CDR3 is TGTGCCAGCAGCTTCGGATTCCAAGAGACCCAGTACTTC.

There are a few counts of this clone. J is TRBJ1-5 and V is TRBV19; 8 positions agree with TRBD1. The V gene end was trimmed by 5 bases and the J gene end by 5 bases; junction bases not matched to a gene: 8. The CDR3 consists of 15 residues. CDR1 is LNHDA, CDR2 SQIVND, per germline (reference sequence). DNA of the CDR3: TGTGCCAGTAGTCGCCGGGACAGGTTCGATCAGCCCCAGCATTTT. It codes for CASSRRDRFDQPQHF.

This rearrangement joins TRBV18 to TRBJ1-6; no firm D call. Trimming removed 6 bases from V and 7 bases from J, with 16 bases in between. The CDR3 is made up of 15 amino acids. Germline CDR1 is KGHSH and CDR2 is LQKENI. The CDR3: CASSPRETGNSPLHF. The CDR3 DNA sequence: TGTGCCAGCTCGCCCCGGGAAACGGGAAATTCACCCCTCCACTTT.

The chain recombines TRBV2 with TRBJ2-7; 8 bases line up with TRBD2. With V trimmed by 6 bases and J by 7 bases, 8 bases remained unmatched. The CDR3 is 13 residues long. Germline CDR1 is SNHLY and CDR2 is FYNNEI. CDR3 nucleotides: TGTGCCAGCAGCTTAACGGTAGCGGGAGAGCAGTACTTC. Translating gives CASSLTVAGEQYF.

This clone was seen once. The J gene is TRBJ1-1, the V gene TRBV18, with TRBD1 as a possible D gene (6 bases). Trimming took 3 bases from V and 7 from J, leaving 12 bases between them. CDR3 length: 13 residues. The germline V gene has CDR1 KGHSH and CDR2 LQKENI. The CDR3 DNA reads as TGTGCCAGCTCACCTGTACAGGGCAGTGAAGCTTTCTTT. Its protein product is CASSPVQGSEAFF.

This clone was recorded once. V gene TRBV5-1 combines with J gene TRBJ2-2; D gene ambiguous. The germline V gene has CDR1 SGHRS and CDR2 YFSETQ. Trimming took 2 bases from V and 6 from J, leaving 5 bases between them. This CDR3 has 12 amino acids. The DNA for the CDR3 is TGCGCCAGCAGCTTTTATCCCGGGGAGCTGTTTTTT. Its translation is CASSFYPGELFF.

The chain links TRBV5-4 to TRBJ2-7, with unresolved D. This CDR3 is 12 amino acids long. The germline V gene encodes CDR1 SGHNT and CDR2 YYREEE (reference sequence). V was pared by 3 bases and J by 3 bases, with 7 bases between. Written as DNA, the CDR3 is TGTGCCAGCAGCTACGACGGCTACGAGCAGTACTTC. This sequence encodes CASSYDGYEQYF.

The CDR3 spells CASSEGTGGYGYTF. The DNA for the CDR3 is TGTGCCAGCAGCGAGGGGACAGGGGGCTATGGCTACACCTTC. The gene calls are TRBV9 and TRBJ1-2; 11 bases are a match to TRBD1. J gave up 4 bases and V 3 bases, and 2 bases lay outside the gene matches. The germline CDR1 and CDR2 sequences are SGDLS and YYNGEE. This CDR3 contains 14 residues.